This paragraph reports one T cell receptor (beta chain). Its matching antigen is unknown. Clones were sequenced by immunoSEQ multiplex PCR, and TCRdb holds only the in-frame ones, with some missing. Here the sample spans roughly 8,800 clones, approximately 75% being singletons. These data are taken from a study of immune evolution from preneoplasia to lung adenocarcinoma. Study results and caveats: Later-stage lesions appeared to have more T cells, more diversity, less clonality.

CDR1 LNHNV and CDR2 YYDKDF come from the germline V gene (reference sequence). Trimming took 1 base from V and 4 from J; bases not matched to a gene: 5. The CDR3 consists of 16 residues. This sequence originates from a person aged 65 to 85 with lung adenocarcinoma. J is TRBJ1-3 and V is TRBV15, with 9 bases identical to TRBD1. The source material was FFPE lung adenocarcinoma in situ tissue. The CDR3 here is CATSRGDRVSGNTIYF. DNA of the CDR3: TGTGCCACCAGCAGAGGGGACAGGGTATCCGGAAACACCATATATTTT.